The rows below give T cell receptor beta chains drawn from one sample of a study of blood T cell repertoires in COVID-19. The repertoire was sequenced with immunoSEQ multiplex PCR; TCRdb's copy has only in-frame clones and lacks some. Among 300,000 to 400,000 clones listed, approximately 86% were seen once. The specimen sequenced was PBMCs or T cells enriched from blood (not recorded which). The receptors shown here come from a woman aged 40 to 49 with acute COVID-19. CDR3s include the opening cysteine and the closing phenylalanine or tryptophan. The order of the fields is V gene, clone size, CDR3 length, D gene, J gene, CDR3 DNA, CDR3 protein. The D gene is left open where the match is weak. The size of a clone is reported for some rows only, either as once, few or many, or as a class for expanded clones.

V gene: TRBV7-2; clone size: -; CDR3 length: 13; D gene: -; J gene: TRBJ1-5; CDR3 DNA: TGTGCCAGCAGCTTGTCAATTCAGGGGCCCCAGCATTTT; CDR3 protein: CASSLSIQGPQHF
V gene: TRBV6-4; clone size: -; CDR3 length: 16; D gene: -; J gene: TRBJ2-2; CDR3 DNA: TGTGCCAGCTTAACGGGCCGAGGAGGGGCGCCCGGGGAGCTGTTTTTT; CDR3 protein: CASLTGRGGAPGELFF
V gene: TRBV7-9; clone size: -; CDR3 length: 17; D gene: -; J gene: TRBJ2-7; CDR3 DNA: TGTGCCAGCAGCTTATTTTCCGGGGTCAATGTTATCCACGAGCAGTACTTC; CDR3 protein: CASSLFSGVNVIHEQYF
V gene: TRBV29-1; clone size: -; CDR3 length: 14; D gene: -; J gene: TRBJ1-4; CDR3 DNA: TGCAGCGTGTCCGACAGCAGCTATAATGAAAAACTGTTTTTT; CDR3 protein: CSVSDSSYNEKLFF
V gene: TRBV4-3; clone size: few; CDR3 length: 14; D gene: -; J gene: TRBJ2-2; CDR3 DNA: TGCGCCAGCAGCCTACTTGTCGACACCGGGGAGCTGTTTTTT; CDR3 protein: CASSLLVDTGELFF
V gene: TRBV10-3; clone size: -; CDR3 length: 16; D gene: -; J gene: TRBJ1-6; CDR3 DNA: TGTGCCACCCACCGCTTCGGGGATCGATTTGATTCACCCCTCCACTTT; CDR3 protein: CATHRFGDRFDSPLHF
V gene: TRBV2; clone size: -; CDR3 length: 13; D gene: TRBD1; J gene: TRBJ1-1; CDR3 DNA: TGTGCCAGCAGCCAGGGGGAAAACACTGAAGCTTTCTTT; CDR3 protein: CASSQGENTEAFF
V gene: TRBV28; clone size: -; CDR3 length: 14; D gene: -; J gene: TRBJ1-5; CDR3 DNA: TGTGCCAGCATGTGGGGGCAGCTCAATCAGCCCCAGCATTTT; CDR3 protein: CASMWGQLNQPQHF
V gene: TRBV15; clone size: -; CDR3 length: 15; D gene: TRBD2; J gene: TRBJ2-7; CDR3 DNA: TGTGCCACCAGCAATCCAGCGGGAGGGCCTTACGAGCAGTACTTC; CDR3 protein: CATSNPAGGPYEQYF
V gene: TRBV18; clone size: -; CDR3 length: 11; D gene: -; J gene: TRBJ2-7; CDR3 DNA: TGTGCCAGCTCACTCACAGGGCCGCAGTACTTC; CDR3 protein: CASSLTGPQYF